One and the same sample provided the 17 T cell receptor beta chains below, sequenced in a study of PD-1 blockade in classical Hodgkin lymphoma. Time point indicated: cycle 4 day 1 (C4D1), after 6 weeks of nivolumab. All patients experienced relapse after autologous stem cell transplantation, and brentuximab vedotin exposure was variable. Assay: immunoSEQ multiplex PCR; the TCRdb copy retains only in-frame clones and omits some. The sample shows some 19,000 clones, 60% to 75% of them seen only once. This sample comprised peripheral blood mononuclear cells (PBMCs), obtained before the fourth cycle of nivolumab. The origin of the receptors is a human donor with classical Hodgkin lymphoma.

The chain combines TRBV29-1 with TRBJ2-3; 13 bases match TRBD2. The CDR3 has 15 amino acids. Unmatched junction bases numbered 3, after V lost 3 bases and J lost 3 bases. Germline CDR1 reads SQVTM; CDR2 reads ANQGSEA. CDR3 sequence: CSVERTSGSTDTQYF. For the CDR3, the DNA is TGCAGCGTTGAGAGGACTAGCGGGAGTACAGATACGCAGTATTTT.

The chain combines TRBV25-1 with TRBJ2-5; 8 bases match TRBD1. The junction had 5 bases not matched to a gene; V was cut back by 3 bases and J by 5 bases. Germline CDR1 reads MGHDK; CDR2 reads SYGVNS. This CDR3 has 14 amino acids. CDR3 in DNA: TGTGCCAGCAGTGATACCAGGGGGCTGGAGACCCAGTACTTC. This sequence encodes CASSDTRGLETQYF.

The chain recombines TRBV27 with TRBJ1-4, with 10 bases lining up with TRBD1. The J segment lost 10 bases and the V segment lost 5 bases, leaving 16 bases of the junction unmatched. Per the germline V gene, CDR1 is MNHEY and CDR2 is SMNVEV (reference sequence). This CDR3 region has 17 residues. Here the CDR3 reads CASSPRQGAGMFGKLFF. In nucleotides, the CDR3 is TGTGCCAGCAGTCCACGACAGGGGGCTGGGATGTTCGGAAAACTGTTTTTT.

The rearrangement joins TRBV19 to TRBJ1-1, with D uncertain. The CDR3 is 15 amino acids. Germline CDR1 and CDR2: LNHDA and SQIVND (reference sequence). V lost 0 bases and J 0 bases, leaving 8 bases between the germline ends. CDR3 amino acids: CASSIDRWMNTEAFF. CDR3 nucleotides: TGTGCCAGTAGTATAGATCGTTGGATGAACACTGAAGCTTTCTTT. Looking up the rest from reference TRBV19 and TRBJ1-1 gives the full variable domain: DGGITQSPKYLFRKEGQNVTLSCEQNLNHDAMYWYRQDPGQGLRLIYYSQIVNDFQKGDIAEGYSVSREKKESFPLTVTSAQKNPTAFYLCASSIDRWMNTEAFFGQGTRLTVV.

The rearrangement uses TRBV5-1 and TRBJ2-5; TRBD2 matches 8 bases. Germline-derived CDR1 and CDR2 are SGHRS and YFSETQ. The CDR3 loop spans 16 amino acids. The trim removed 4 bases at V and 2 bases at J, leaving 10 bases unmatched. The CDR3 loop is CASSRTAGGDQETQYF. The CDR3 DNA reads TGCGCCAGCAGCAGGACGGCGGGAGGAGATCAAGAGACCCAGTACTTC.

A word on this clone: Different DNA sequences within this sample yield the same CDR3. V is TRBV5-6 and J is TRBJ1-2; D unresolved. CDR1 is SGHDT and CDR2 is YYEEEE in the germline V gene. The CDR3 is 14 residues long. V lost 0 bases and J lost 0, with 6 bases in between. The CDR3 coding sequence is TGTGCCAGCAGCTTGGGGGGATCTAACTATGGCTACACCTTC. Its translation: CASSLGGSNYGYTF. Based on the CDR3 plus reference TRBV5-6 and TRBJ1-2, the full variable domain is DAGVTQSPTHLIKTRGQQVTLRCSPKSGHDTVSWYQQALGQGPQFIFQYYEEEERQRGNFPDRFSGHQFPNYSSELNVNALLLGDSALYLCASSLGGSNYGYTFGSGTRLTVV.

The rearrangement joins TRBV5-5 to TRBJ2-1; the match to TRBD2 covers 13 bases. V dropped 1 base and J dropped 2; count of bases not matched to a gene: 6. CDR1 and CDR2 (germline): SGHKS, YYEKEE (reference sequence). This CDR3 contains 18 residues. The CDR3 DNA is TGTGCCAGCAGCTTGACTAGCGGGAGGGCCCTGACCTACAATGAGCAGTTCTTC. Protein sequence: CASSLTSGRALTYNEQFF.

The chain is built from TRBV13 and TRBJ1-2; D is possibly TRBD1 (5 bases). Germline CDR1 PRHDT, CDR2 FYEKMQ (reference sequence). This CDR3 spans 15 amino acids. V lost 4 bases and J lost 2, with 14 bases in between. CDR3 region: CASSSGSYRNYGYTF. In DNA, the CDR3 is TGTGCCAGCAGCTCGGGGTCGTACAGGAACTATGGCTACACCTTC.

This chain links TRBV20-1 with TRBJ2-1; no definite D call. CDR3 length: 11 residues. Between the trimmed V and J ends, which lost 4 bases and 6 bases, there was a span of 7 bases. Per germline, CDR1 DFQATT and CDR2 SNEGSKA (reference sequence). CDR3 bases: TGCAGTGCTACCCGCGGCAATGAGCAGTTCTTC. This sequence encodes CSATRGNEQFF.

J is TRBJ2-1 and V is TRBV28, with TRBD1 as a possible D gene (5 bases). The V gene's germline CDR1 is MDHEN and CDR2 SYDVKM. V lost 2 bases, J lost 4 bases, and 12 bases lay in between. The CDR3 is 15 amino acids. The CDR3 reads CASSLDSQVYNEQFF. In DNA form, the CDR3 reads TGTGCCAGCAGTTTAGACAGCCAAGTGTACAATGAGCAGTTCTTC.

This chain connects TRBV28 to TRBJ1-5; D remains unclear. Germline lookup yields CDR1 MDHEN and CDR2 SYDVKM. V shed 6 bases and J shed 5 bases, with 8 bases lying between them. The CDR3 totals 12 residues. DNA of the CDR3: TGTGCCAGCAGGGATGGGGATCAGCCCCAGCATTTT. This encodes CASRDGDQPQHF.

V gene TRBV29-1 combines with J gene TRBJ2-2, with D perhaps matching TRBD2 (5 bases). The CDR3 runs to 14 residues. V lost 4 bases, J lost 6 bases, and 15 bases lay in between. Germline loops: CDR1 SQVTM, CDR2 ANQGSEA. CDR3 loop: CSVGVQPGSGELFF. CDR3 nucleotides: TGCAGCGTTGGTGTCCAGCCGGGGTCCGGGGAGCTGTTTTTT.

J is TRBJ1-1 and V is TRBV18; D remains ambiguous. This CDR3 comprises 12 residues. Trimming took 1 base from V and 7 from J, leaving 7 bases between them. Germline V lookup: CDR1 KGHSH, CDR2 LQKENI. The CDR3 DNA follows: TGTGCCAGCTCACCACGGACTGGTGAAGCTTTCTTT. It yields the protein CASSPRTGEAFF.

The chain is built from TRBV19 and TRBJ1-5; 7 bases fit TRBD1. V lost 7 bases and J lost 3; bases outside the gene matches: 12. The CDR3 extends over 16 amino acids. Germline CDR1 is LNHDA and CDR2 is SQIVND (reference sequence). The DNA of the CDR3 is TGTGCCAGTACCCCCCAGGGGGGGAACAACAATCAGCCCCAGCATTTT. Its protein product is CASTPQGGNNNQPQHF.

The CDR3 sequence is CASSPGDLSTDTQYF. CDR3 coding DNA: TGCGCCAGCAGCCCCGGCGACTTAAGCACAGATACGCAGTATTTT. The chain uses TRBV5-1 and TRBJ2-3; no clear D gene. V dropped 4 bases and J dropped 0 bases, with 12 bases sitting between them. The CDR3 has 15 amino acids. Per the germline V gene, CDR1 is SGHRS and CDR2 is YFSETQ.

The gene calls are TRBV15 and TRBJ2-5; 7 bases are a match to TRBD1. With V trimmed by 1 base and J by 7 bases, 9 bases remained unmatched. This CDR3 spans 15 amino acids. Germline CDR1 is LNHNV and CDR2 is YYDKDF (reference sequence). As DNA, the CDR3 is TGTGCCACCAGCAGAGTCGAGGGGGCGATCGGGACCCAGTACTTC. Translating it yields CATSRVEGAIGTQYF. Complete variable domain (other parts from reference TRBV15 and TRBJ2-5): DAMVIQNPRYQVTQFGKPVTLSCSQTLNHNVMYWYQQKSSQAPKLLFHYYDKDFNNEADTPDNFQSRRPNTSFCFLDIRSPGLGDTAMYLCATSRVEGAIGTQYFGPGTRLLVL.

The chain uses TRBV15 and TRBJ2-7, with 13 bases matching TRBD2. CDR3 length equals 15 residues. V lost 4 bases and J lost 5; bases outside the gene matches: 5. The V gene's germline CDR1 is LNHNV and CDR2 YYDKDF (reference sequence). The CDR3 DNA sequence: TGTGCCACCAGCACGGGACTAGCGGGATCCCACGAGCAGTACTTC. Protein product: CATSTGLAGSHEQYF.